This TCR beta chain was identified during a study of cytotoxic CD8 clonotypes in ibrutinib-treated CLL. Study-level information: Averaging across samples gave approximately 270,000 productive templates and approximately 87,000 productive rearrangements.

There are a few counts of this clone. The target antigen is unknown. Overall study findings and caveats: Public clonotypes, rarely seen, contracted or held steady on treatment. At the start, clonality exceeded age-matched healthy donors and followed circulating CD8+ T-cell counts.

Target depth was 1 in 200,000 to 1 in 1 million T cells, about 10x per clonotype. Data came from immunoSEQ multiplex PCR; TCRdb stores just in-frame clones and leaves some out. The sample has more than 300,000 clones; 80% are singletons. This sequence originates from a human donor with chronic lymphocytic leukemia. Material: PBMCs, obtained before ibrutinib treatment.

The CDR3 DNA is TGTGCCTGGAGTGCCCGCGGGAGGGGGCAGAGTTTCTTT. Translation: CAWSARGRGQSFF. The rearrangement joins TRBV30 to TRBJ1-1; TRBD1 agrees at 7 bases. The trim removed 1 base at V and 13 bases at J, leaving 12 bases unmatched. The CDR3 totals 13 residues. Germline V CDR1 and CDR2: GTSNPN, SVGIG (reference sequence).